The 28 T cell receptor beta chains below all came from one sample that was sequenced in a study of blood T cell repertoires in COVID-19. Repertoires were generated with immunoSEQ multiplex PCR, while TCRdb's copy carries only in-frame clones and drops some. The sample has 250,000 or so clones; 80% to 90% are singletons. Sequences were obtained from PBMCs or T cells enriched from blood (not recorded which). These receptors originate from a woman in her thirties with acute COVID-19.

The chain links TRBV11-3 to TRBJ2-7, with 8 nucleotides matching TRBD1. V shed 5 bases, J shed 2 bases, and the junction held 5 bases outside the gene matches. The germline gives CDR1 SGHNT, CDR2 YENEEA. The length of the CDR3 is 14 residues. The CDR3 nucleotides read TGTGCCAGCAGCCCAGGACAGGGCGCCTACGAGCAGTACTTC. Its protein is CASSPGQGAYEQYF.

This clone occurred once. The V call is TRBV6-6, the J call TRBJ2-5; no definite D call. The ends were cut back, 8 bases at V and 0 bases at J, with 10 bases in the middle. Germline V gene data show CDR1 as MNHNY and CDR2 as SVGAGI (reference sequence). This CDR3 has 13 residues. The CDR3 protein is CASADPYQETQYF. The CDR3 DNA sequence: TGTGCCAGCGCGGATCCCTACCAAGAGACCCAGTACTTC.

The rearrangement uses TRBV10-3 and TRBJ1-1, with TRBD1 matching 9 bases. CDR1 is ENHRY, CDR2 SYGVKD, per germline. With V trimmed by 0 bases and J by 5 bases, 7 bases remained unmatched. The CDR3 totals 16 residues. The CDR3 here is CAISESLGQGKTEAFF. The CDR3 DNA is TGTGCCATCAGTGAGTCGCTCGGACAGGGGAAAACTGAAGCTTTCTTT.

CDR3 protein: CASSVNTEAFF. CDR3 sequence (DNA): TGTGCCAGTAGTGTAAACACTGAAGCTTTCTTT. The J gene is TRBJ1-1, the V gene TRBV19; D gene unclear. This CDR3 contains 11 residues. V lost 5 bases and J 2 bases, leaving 3 bases between the germline ends. CDR1 LNHDA and CDR2 SQIVND come from the germline V gene (reference sequence).

The chain combines TRBV4-1 with TRBJ1-1, with TRBD1 as a possible D gene (5 bases). The V gene lost 4 bases and the J gene lost 1 base, with 22 bases spanning the gap. The germline gives CDR1 MGHRA, CDR2 YSYEKL. This CDR3 spans 18 amino acids. The CDR3 DNA follows: TGCGCCAGCAGCCCCCTGGACATTCCCATGGGGTCGAACACTGAAGCTTTCTTT. This sequence encodes CASSPLDIPMGSNTEAFF.

The chain carries TRBV9 and TRBJ2-1; 9 bases map to TRBD1. The germline V gene has CDR1 SGDLS and CDR2 YYNGEE. V lost 0 bases, J lost 4 bases, and 2 bases stayed unmatched. The CDR3 has 15 amino acids. CDR3 region: CASSVAGQGYNEQFF. Here the CDR3 DNA reads TGTGCCAGCAGCGTAGCAGGACAGGGGTACAATGAGCAGTTCTTC.

A few counts support this clone. The chain has TRBV5-5 and TRBJ1-1; 8 bases map to TRBD1. The J segment lost 11 bases and the V segment lost 4 bases, leaving 13 bases of the junction unmatched. This CDR3 spans 14 amino acids. CDR1 and CDR2 from the germline V gene are SGHKS and YYEKEE (reference sequence). This CDR3 reads CASSPSLTGAYAFF. CDR3 coding DNA: TGTGCCAGCAGCCCCTCACTGACAGGGGCGTATGCTTTCTTT.

The genes are TRBV7-8 and TRBJ1-1; D possibly corresponds to TRBD1 (6 bases). Germline V gene lookup returns CDR1 SGHVS and CDR2 FQNEAQ. V was trimmed by 5 bases and J by 2 bases, leaving 15 bases between them. There are 15 residues in the CDR3. The CDR3 reads CASSAPGQVNTEAFF. CDR3 DNA: TGTGCCAGCAGCGCACCGGGACAAGTAAACACTGAAGCTTTCTTT.

The chain joins TRBV7-8 to TRBJ1-1; 8 bases are shared with TRBD1. Germline assignment: CDR1 SGHVS and CDR2 FQNEAQ. V dropped 1 base and J dropped 5; count of bases not matched to a gene: 3. The CDR3 spans 14 residues. The DNA of the CDR3 is TGTGCCAGCAGCTTAGGGACAGGGCTAACTGAAGCTTTCTTT. Its translation: CASSLGTGLTEAFF. Full variable domain (rest looked up from reference TRBV7-8 and TRBJ1-1): GAGVSQSPRYKVAKRGQDVALRCDPISGHVSLFWYQQALGQGPEFLTYFQNEAQLDKSGLPSDRFFAERPEGSVSTLKIQRTQQEDSAVYLCASSLGTGLTEAFFGQGTRLTVV.

The J gene is TRBJ1-1, the V gene TRBV19; no firm D call. CDR1 and CDR2 from the germline V gene are LNHDA and SQIVND (reference sequence). Trimming removed 8 bases from V and 0 bases from J, with 16 bases in between. CDR3 size: 15 residues. This chain's CDR3 is CASQAMTRVNTEAFF. Written as DNA, the CDR3 is TGTGCCAGTCAGGCCATGACTAGGGTGAACACTGAAGCTTTCTTT.

The V gene is TRBV6-5, the J gene TRBJ1-1, with 8 bases aligning to TRBD1. The V segment lost 3 bases and the J segment 1 base; nucleotides outside the gene matches: 1. In germline, CDR1 is MNHEY, CDR2 SVGAGI. The CDR3 consists of 14 residues. The CDR3 coding sequence is TGTGCCAGCAGTTATACAGGGGGGAACACTGAAGCTTTCTTT. Translation: CASSYTGGNTEAFF.

The chain carries TRBV25-1 and TRBJ2-1; TRBD1 is a possible D gene (6 bases). The V end was cut by 2 bases, the J end by 8 bases, with 13 bases between. CDR3 size: 14 residues. CDR1 and CDR2 from the germline V gene are MGHDK and SYGVNS. CDR3 sequence reads: CASSEATDRYEQFF. The CDR3 DNA reads as TGTGCCAGCAGTGAAGCGACCGACAGGTATGAGCAGTTCTTC.

The rearrangement links TRBV3-1 (or the pseudogene TRBV3-2) to TRBJ2-5, with TRBD2 identical over 9 bases. Trimming at V came to 3 bases and at J to 5 bases, leaving 7 bases not matched to a gene. CDR3 size: 15 residues. From germline, CDR1 is LGHDT and CDR2 YNNKEL (reference sequence). This CDR3 reads CASSHTRGGRETQYF. In DNA, the CDR3 is TGTGCCAGCAGCCACACGCGGGGGGGCCGCGAGACCCAGTACTTC.

This chain joins TRBV6-2 or TRBV6-3 and TRBJ2-1; 8 bases are a match to TRBD2. The CDR3 length is 16 residues. The J segment lost 6 bases and the V segment lost 1 base, leaving 8 bases of the junction unmatched. The V gene's germline CDR1 is MNHEY and CDR2 SVGEGT. The CDR3 nucleotides read TGTGCCAGCAGTTACTGGGGTAGCGGGGAAGGCAATGAGCAGTTCTTC. It translates to CASSYWGSGEGNEQFF.

V gene TRBV29-1 combines with J gene TRBJ1-2, with D possibly matching TRBD1 (5 bases). Germline values: CDR1 SQVTM, CDR2 ANQGSEA. The CDR3 totals 17 residues. V lost 0 bases to trimming and J lost 11 bases, with 28 bases between them. CDR3 in DNA: TGCAGCGTTGAAGATTGGCAGTCCGCAGGGTTAATCAGAAGTTACACCTTC. It is translated as CSVEDWQSAGLIRSYTF.

The V and J genes are TRBV12-3 or TRBV12-4 and TRBJ1-2, with TRBD1 identical over 7 bases. This CDR3 is 13 amino acids long. With V trimmed by 6 bases and J by 9 bases, 10 bases remained unmatched. The CDR3, as DNA: TGTGCCAGCAGCTTCGACAGGGAGGCCCGCTACACCTTC. Translation gives CASSFDREARYTF.

The gene calls are TRBV7-2 and TRBJ2-7, with 14 bases fitting TRBD2. Germline assignment: CDR1 SGHTA and CDR2 FQGNSA. There are 17 residues in the CDR3. Trimming removed 3 bases from V and 4 bases from J; junction bases left unmatched: 8. CDR3 sequence reads: CASSFGLAGGIGYEQYF. The CDR3 nucleotides read TGTGCCAGCAGCTTCGGACTAGCGGGGGGAATCGGATACGAGCAGTACTTC.

The chain couples TRBV19 to TRBJ1-1, with 7 bases matching TRBD1. Losses at the gene ends were 8 bases for V and 6 bases for J; bases not matched to a gene: 9. This CDR3 is built from 13 residues. Germline values: CDR1 LNHDA, CDR2 SQIVND (reference sequence). The DNA for the CDR3 is TGTGCCAGTGGCGACAGGGTAGTCGCTGAAGCTTTCTTT. This codes for CASGDRVVAEAFF.

The chain is built from TRBV4-3 and TRBJ2-3, with 7 nucleotides matching TRBD2. The CDR3 is 16 amino acids. V dropped 3 bases and J dropped 2; count of bases not matched to a gene: 8. Per germline, CDR1 LGHNA and CDR2 YSLEER. The CDR3 DNA is TGCGCCAGCAGCCAGCAGCTAGCGGATAACACAGATACGCAGTATTTT. It is translated as CASSQQLADNTDTQYF.

V and J are TRBV14 and TRBJ1-2; 7 nucleotides align to TRBD1. Per the germline V gene, CDR1 is SGHDN and CDR2 is FVKESK. The junction had 7 bases not matched to a gene; V was cut back by 1 base and J by 8 bases. CDR3 length: 14 amino acids. CDR3 region: CASSQVTRGDGYTF. The CDR3 DNA reads TGTGCCAGCAGCCAAGTAACCAGGGGGGACGGCTACACCTTC.

The V call is TRBV7-9, the J call TRBJ1-2; D might be TRBD1 (5 bases). The CDR3 spans 16 residues. V gave up 2 bases and J gave up 5 bases, with 18 bases separating them. Germline CDR1 reads SEHNR; CDR2 reads FQNEAQ (reference sequence). CDR3 protein: CASSLWGGGRTYGYTF. CDR3 in DNA: TGTGCCAGCAGCTTATGGGGGGGAGGCAGGACTTATGGCTACACCTTC.

This chain links TRBV7-2 with TRBJ1-2; TRBD1 matches at 7 bases. Trimming took 1 base from V and 8 from J; bases not matched to a gene: 10. The CDR3 consists of 15 residues. Germline V gives CDR1 SGHTA, CDR2 FQGNSA. The CDR3 DNA sequence: TGTGCCAGCAGCTTAGGCGTCAGGGGGATGGGGGGCTACACCTTC. Protein sequence: CASSLGVRGMGGYTF.

This chain links TRBV16 with TRBJ1-1; TRBD1 might be the D (5 bases). The CDR3 has 16 amino acids. CDR1 and CDR2 from the germline V gene are KGHSY and FQNENV. Trimming left V 3 bases short and J 1 base short, with 15 bases between. The CDR3 loop is CASSHRAGGGNTEAFF. In DNA, the CDR3 is TGTGCCAGCAGCCACCGCGCTGGGGGGGGGAACACTGAAGCTTTCTTT.

The rearrangement links TRBV9 to TRBJ2-7; D is ambiguous. This CDR3 spans 15 amino acids. Germline lookup yields CDR1 SGDLS and CDR2 YYNGEE. V lost 1 base and J 4 bases, leaving 15 bases between the germline ends. In DNA, the CDR3 is TGTGCCAGCAGCGTAAGTCCTACCGCCTTTTACGAGCAGTACTTC. Translating it yields CASSVSPTAFYEQYF.

CDR3 nucleotides: TGTGCCAGCAGCCGGGACATCTACTCTGGAAACACCATATATTTT. As protein: CASSRDIYSGNTIYF. The rearrangement uses TRBV13 and TRBJ1-3; possible D gene TRBD1, 6 bases. Germline values: CDR1 PRHDT, CDR2 FYEKMQ (reference sequence). This CDR3 is built from 15 residues. The ends were cut back, 5 bases at V and 0 bases at J, with 11 bases in the middle.

V and J are TRBV10-1 and TRBJ1-2; TRBD1 matches 7 bases. V lost 6 bases, J lost 6 bases, and 4 bases stayed unmatched. The CDR3 is made up of 12 amino acids. Germline CDR1 and CDR2: WNHNN and SYGVQD (reference sequence). CDR3 sequence reads: CASSRDRDGYTF. The CDR3 DNA is TGCGCCAGCAGCCGGGACAGAGATGGCTACACCTTC.

The J gene is TRBJ1-2, the V gene TRBV11-2, with TRBD1 identical over 7 bases. The CDR3 loop spans 15 amino acids. The V gene end was trimmed by 0 bases and the J gene end by 4 bases; junction bases not matched to a gene: 5. The germline CDR1 and CDR2 sequences are SGHAT and FQNNGV. The DNA for the CDR3 is TGTGCCAGCAGCTTAGAACTCGGGACAGCCTATGGCTACACCTTC. Amino acid sequence: CASSLELGTAYGYTF.

The chain is built from TRBV5-1 and TRBJ2-7; TRBD1 matches at 10 bases. CDR3 length equals 14 residues. J was trimmed by 5 bases and V by 4 bases; bases with no gene match: 6. Germline CDR1 reads SGHRS; CDR2 reads YFSETQ. CDR3 amino acids: CASSRTGGQDEQYF. The CDR3 nucleotides are TGCGCCAGCAGCCGGACAGGGGGTCAAGACGAGCAGTACTTC. Looking up the rest from reference TRBV5-1 and TRBJ2-7 gives the full variable domain: KAGVTQTPRYLIKTRGQQVTLSCSPISGHRSVSWYQQTPGQGLQFLFEYFSETQRNKGNFPGRFSGRQFSNSRSEMNVSTLELGDSALYLCASSRTGGQDEQYFGPGTRLTVT.